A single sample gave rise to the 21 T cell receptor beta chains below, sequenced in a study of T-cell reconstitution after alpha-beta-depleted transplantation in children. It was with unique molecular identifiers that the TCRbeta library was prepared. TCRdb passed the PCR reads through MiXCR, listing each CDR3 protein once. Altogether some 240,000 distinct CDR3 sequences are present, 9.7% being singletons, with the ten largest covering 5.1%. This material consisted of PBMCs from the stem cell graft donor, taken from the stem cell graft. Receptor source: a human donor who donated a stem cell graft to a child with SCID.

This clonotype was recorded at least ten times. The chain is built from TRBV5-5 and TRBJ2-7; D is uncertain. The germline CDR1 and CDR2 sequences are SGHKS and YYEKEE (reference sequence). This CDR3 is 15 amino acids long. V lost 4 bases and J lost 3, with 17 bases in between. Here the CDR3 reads CASSPRHQDLYEQYF. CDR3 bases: TGTGCCAGCAGCCCCAGACACCAGGATCTCTACGAGCAGTACTTC.

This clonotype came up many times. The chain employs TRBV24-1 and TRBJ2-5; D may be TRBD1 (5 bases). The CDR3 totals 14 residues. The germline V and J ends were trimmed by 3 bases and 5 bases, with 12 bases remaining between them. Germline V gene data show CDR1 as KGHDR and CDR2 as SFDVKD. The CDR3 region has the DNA TGTGCCACCAGTGATCCCAGGGATTTGGAGACCCAGTACTTC. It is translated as CATSDPRDLETQYF.

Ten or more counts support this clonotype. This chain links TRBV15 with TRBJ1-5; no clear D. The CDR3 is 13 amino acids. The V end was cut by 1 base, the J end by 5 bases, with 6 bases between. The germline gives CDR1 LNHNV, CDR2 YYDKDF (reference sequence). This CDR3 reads CATSRGLDQPQHF. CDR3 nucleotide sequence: TGTGCCACCAGCAGAGGTCTGGATCAGCCCCAGCATTTT.

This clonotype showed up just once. CDR3 amino acids: CASSLGTSDYNEQFF. DNA for the CDR3: TGTGCCAGCAGCCTCGGAACTAGCGACTACAATGAGCAGTTCTTC. The rearrangement joins TRBV7-8 to TRBJ2-1; 7 nucleotides agree with TRBD2. CDR1 is SGHVS, CDR2 FQNEAQ, per germline. Trimming removed 5 bases from V and 3 bases from J; junction bases left unmatched: 7. This CDR3 region has 15 residues.

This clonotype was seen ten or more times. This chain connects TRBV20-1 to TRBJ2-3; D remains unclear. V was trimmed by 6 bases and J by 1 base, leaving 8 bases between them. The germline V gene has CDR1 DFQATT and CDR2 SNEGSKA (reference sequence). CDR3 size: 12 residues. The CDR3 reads CSAEEGTDTQYF. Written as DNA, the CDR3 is TGCAGTGCGGAAGAGGGCACAGATACGCAGTATTTT.

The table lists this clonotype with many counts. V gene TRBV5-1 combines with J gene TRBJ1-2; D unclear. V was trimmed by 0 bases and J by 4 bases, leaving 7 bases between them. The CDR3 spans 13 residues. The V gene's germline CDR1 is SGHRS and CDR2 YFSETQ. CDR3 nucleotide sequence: TGCGCCAGCAGCTTGGATGGATCCTATGGCTACACCTTC. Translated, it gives CASSLDGSYGYTF.

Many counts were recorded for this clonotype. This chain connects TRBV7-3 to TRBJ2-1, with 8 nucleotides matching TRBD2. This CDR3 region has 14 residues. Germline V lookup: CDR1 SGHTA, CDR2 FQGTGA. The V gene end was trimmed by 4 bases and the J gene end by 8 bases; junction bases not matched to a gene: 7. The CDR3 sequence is CASSSGLALDEQFF. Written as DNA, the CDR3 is TGTGCCAGCAGCTCCGGACTAGCTCTCGATGAGCAGTTCTTC. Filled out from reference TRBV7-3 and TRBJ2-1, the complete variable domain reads GAGVSQTPSNKVTEKGKYVELRCDPISGHTALYWYRQSLGQGPEFLIYFQGTGAADDSGLPNDRFFAVRPEGSVSTLKIQRTERGDSAVYLCASSSGLALDEQFFGPGTRLTVL.

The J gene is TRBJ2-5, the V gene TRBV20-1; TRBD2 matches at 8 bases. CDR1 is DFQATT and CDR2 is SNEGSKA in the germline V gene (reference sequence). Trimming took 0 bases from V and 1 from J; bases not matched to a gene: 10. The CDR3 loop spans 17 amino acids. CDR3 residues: CSARDGGGRFGQETQYF. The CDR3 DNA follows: TGCAGTGCTAGAGACGGGGGGGGCCGTTTTGGCCAAGAGACCCAGTACTTC.

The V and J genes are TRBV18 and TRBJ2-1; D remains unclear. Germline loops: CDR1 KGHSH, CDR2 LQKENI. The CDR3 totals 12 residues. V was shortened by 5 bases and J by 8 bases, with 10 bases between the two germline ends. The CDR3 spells CASSSDRHEQFF. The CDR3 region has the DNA TGTGCCAGCTCATCGGACCGTCATGAGCAGTTCTTC.

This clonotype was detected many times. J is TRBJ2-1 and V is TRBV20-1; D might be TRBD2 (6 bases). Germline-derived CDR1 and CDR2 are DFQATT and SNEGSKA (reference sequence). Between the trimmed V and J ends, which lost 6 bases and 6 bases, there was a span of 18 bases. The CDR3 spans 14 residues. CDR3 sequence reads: CSAFRDSTINEQFF. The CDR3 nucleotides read TGCAGTGCCTTCCGGGACTCCACGATCAATGAGCAGTTCTTC.

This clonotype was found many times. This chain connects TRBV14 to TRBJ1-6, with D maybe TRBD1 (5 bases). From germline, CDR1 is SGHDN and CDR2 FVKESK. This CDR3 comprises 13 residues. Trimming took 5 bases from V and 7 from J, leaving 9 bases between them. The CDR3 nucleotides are TGTGCCAGCAGCGGCAGGGTGAATTCACCCCTCCACTTT. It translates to CASSGRVNSPLHF.

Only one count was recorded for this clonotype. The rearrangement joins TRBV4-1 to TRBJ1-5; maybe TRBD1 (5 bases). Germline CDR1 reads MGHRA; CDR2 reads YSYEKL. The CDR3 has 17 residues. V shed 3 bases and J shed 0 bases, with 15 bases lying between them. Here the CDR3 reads CASSQQDRYDSNQPQHF. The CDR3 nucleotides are TGCGCCAGCAGCCAGCAAGACAGATACGATAGCAATCAGCCCCAGCATTTT.

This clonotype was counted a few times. CDR3: CASSFGPSGALNEQFF. CDR3 nucleotides: TGCGCCAGCAGCTTTGGTCCTAGCGGGGCCCTCAATGAGCAGTTCTTC. The chain links TRBV5-1 to TRBJ2-1; 9 bases line up with TRBD2. Germline-derived CDR1 and CDR2 are SGHRS and YFSETQ. The V gene end was trimmed by 2 bases and the J gene end by 6 bases; junction bases not matched to a gene: 9. CDR3 size: 16 residues.

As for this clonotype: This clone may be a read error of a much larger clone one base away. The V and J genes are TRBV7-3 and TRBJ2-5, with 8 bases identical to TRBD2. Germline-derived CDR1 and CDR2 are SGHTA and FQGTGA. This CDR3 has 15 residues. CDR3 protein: CASSRQPGLGETQNF. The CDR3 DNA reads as TGTGCCAGCAGCCGACAGCCGGGACTAGGAGAGACCCAGAACTTC.

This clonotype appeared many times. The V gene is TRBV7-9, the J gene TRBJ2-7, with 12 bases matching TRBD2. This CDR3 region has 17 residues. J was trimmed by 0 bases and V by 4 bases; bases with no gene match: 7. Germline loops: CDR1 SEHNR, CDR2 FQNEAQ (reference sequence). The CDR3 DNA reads TGTGCCAGCAGCTCCTGGACTAGCGGGGTAGTCTCCTACGAGCAGTACTTC. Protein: CASSSWTSGVVSYEQYF.

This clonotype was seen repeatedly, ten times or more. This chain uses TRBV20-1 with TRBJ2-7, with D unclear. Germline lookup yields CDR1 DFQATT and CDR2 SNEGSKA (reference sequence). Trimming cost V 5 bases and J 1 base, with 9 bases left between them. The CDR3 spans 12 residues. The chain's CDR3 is CSAPDGSYEQYF. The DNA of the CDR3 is TGCAGTGCTCCGGACGGTTCCTACGAGCAGTACTTC.

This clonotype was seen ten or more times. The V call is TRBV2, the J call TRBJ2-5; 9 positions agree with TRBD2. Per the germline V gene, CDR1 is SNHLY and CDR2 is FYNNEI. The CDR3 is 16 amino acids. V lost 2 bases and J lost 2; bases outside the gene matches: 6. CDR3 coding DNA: TGTGCCAGCAGTGAATCGGCGGGGGGGATGCAAGAGACCCAGTACTTC. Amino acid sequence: CASSESAGGMQETQYF. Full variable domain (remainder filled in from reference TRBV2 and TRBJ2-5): EPEVTQTPSHQVTQMGQEVILRCVPISNHLYFYWYRQILGQKVEFLVSFYNNEISEKSEIFDDQFSVERPDGSNFTLKIRSTKLEDSAMYFCASSESAGGMQETQYFGPGTRLLVL.

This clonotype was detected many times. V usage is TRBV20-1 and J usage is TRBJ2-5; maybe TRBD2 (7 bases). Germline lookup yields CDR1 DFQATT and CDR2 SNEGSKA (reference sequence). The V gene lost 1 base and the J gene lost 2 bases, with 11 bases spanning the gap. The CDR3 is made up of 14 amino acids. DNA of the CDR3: TGCAGTGCTAGAGTGGGAGGGGGACAAGAGACCCAGTACTTC. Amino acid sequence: CSARVGGGQETQYF.

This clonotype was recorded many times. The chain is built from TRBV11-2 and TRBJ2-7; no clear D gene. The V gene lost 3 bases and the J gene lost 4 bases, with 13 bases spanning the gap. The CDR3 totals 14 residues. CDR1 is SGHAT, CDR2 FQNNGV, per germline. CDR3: CASSFYSLNYEQYF. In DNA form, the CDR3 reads TGTGCCAGCAGCTTTTACTCCCTCAATTACGAGCAGTACTTC. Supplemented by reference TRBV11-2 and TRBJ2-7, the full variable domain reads EAGVAQSPRYKIIEKRQSVAFWCNPISGHATLYWYQQILGQGPKLLIQFQNNGVVDDSQLPKDRFSAERLKGVDSTLKIQPAKLEDSAVYLCASSFYSLNYEQYFGPGTRLTVT.

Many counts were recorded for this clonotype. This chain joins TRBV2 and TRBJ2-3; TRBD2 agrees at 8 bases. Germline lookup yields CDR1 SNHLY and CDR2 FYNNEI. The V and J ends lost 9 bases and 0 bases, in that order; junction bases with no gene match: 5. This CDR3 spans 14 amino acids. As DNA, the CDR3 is TGTGCCAGTACTAGCGGCCTTAGCACAGATACGCAGTATTTT. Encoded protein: CASTSGLSTDTQYF.

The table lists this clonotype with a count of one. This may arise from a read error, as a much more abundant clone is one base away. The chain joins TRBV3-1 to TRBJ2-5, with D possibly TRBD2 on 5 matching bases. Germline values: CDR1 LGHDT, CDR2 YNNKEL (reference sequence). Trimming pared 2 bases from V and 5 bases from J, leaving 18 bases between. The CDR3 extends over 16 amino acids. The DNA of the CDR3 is TGTGCCAGCAGCCAAAGTGCTAACGGGATCGTGGAGACCCAGTACTTC. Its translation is CASSQSANGIVETQYF.